Below, one T cell receptor (beta chain) is given with its context. Its antigen is still unknown. The data belong to a study of regulatory T cells in long-lasting Graves disease. Study information: Persistent Graves' disease meant over 5 years of antithyroid drugs with positive TSH receptor antibodies.

Study conclusions and caveats: Peripheral blood alone, not thyroid tissue, underwent study.

Time point reported: persistent/refractory GD, antithyroid drugs over 5 years with positive TRAb. RNA isolated from PBMCs was used to make the TCR library. Patients of an endocrinology department in Xi'an, China, were included. From germline, CDR1 is SGHKS and CDR2 YYEKEE (reference sequence). The CDR3 contains 15 residues. The ends were cut back, 4 bases at V and 7 bases at J, with 17 bases in the middle. The TCR beta library used iRepertoire HTBI primers with Arm-PCR amplification of CDR3. TCRdb fed the multiplex PCR reads into MiXCR, producing one record per CDR3 protein. The data contain about 660,000 distinct CDR3 sequences, 30% of them seen just once; the ten biggest clones take up about 42%.

The rearrangement uses TRBV5-5 and TRBJ1-4; D may be TRBD1 (5 bases). The receptor was isolated from a female donor with Graves disease. The material was peripheral blood mononuclear cells (PBMCs), obtained when the disease was refractory, from a patient treated with antithyroid drugs. The CDR3 bases are TGTGCCAGCAGCCTCTCGGGACGGTTTGGTGAAAAACTGTTTTTT. Amino acid sequence: CASSLSGRFGEKLFF.